This TCR beta chain is from a study of T cells after yellow fever vaccination. As for the study in general: Preparation of fractions with low cell numbers was performed using SMART-Seq v4 Ultra Low Input.

Study-level findings and limits: Abundant bulk-derived clonotypes could contaminate FACS-sorted repertoires.

Unmatched junction bases numbered 8, after V lost 7 bases and J lost 4 bases. The CDR3 runs to 15 residues. From the 5' RACE reads, TCRdb called clonotypes with MiXCR, one entry per CDR3 protein. This sample yields 500,000 to 650,000 distinct CDR3 sequences, of which approximately 12% are seen a single time; roughly 13% belongs to the top ten. This clonotype was picked up many times. The antigen remains unidentified. The specimen comprised PBMCs, sampled on the day of the yellow fever booster vaccination. The V and J genes are TRBV12-3 or TRBV12-4 and TRBJ2-1; 9 nucleotides match TRBD1. This clonotype was obtained from a young man who received the YFV17D yellow fever vaccine. CDR3 loop: CASTLGQGGYNEQFF. CDR3 DNA sequence: TGTGCCAGCACCCTGGGACAGGGCGGATACAATGAGCAGTTCTTC.